Following are 28 T cell receptor beta chains from one sample sequenced in a study of breast tumors, draining lymph nodes, adjacent tissues. The lymph nodes were axillary draining lymph nodes from breast cancer patients. MiXCR, applied by TCRdb to the multiplex PCR reads, yields one record per CDR3 protein. The sample consists of some 130,000 distinct CDR3 sequences, less than 25% of them appearing once. The sample consisted of axillary lymph node tissue. The receptors shown here come from a female donor with breast cancer. Some clones in this sample may be carry-over from other donors' samples.

As to this clonotype: In this CDR3 the conserved last residue, phenylalanine or tryptophan, is missing, so a read error is likely. The chain recombines TRBV19 with TRBJ2-7; 9 positions agree with TRBD1. V lost 5 bases and J lost 3; bases outside the gene matches: 11. CDR1 is LNHDA and CDR2 is SQIVND in the germline V gene (reference sequence). The CDR3 consists of 16 residues. The CDR3 sequence: CASSLGPGTGSYEQYC. CDR3 in DNA: TGTGCCAGTAGTCTCGGTCCCGGGACAGGGAGCTACGAGCAGTACTGC.

This clonotype was observed at least ten times. V usage is TRBV5-1 and J usage is TRBJ2-7; 9 positions agree with TRBD1. Germline CDR1 and CDR2: SGHRS and YFSETQ. V lost 2 bases to trimming and J lost 6 bases; unmatched junction nucleotides: 6. The CDR3 contains 14 residues. CDR3 bases: TGCGCCAGCAGCTTTAGGACAGGGGATGGCGAGCAGTACTTC. Its protein product is CASSFRTGDGEQYF.

Note on this clonotype: A much larger clone is a single base away; this may be a read error. The J gene is TRBJ1-3, the V gene TRBV19; unclear D gene. The germline V gene encodes CDR1 LNHDA and CDR2 SQIVND (reference sequence). The V gene lost 6 bases and the J gene lost 0 bases, with 9 bases spanning the gap. There are 14 residues in the CDR3. The CDR3 loop is CASRYKGSGNTIYF. The CDR3 DNA is TGTGCCAGTAGGTACAAAGGCTCTGGAAACACCATATATTTT.

This clonotype was picked up many times. The rearrangement links TRBV7-3 to TRBJ2-5; the match to TRBD1 covers 9 bases. CDR1 is SGHTA and CDR2 is FQGTGA in the germline V gene. The CDR3 sequence is 14 residues long. Losses at the gene ends were 5 bases for V and 2 bases for J; bases not matched to a gene: 3. The CDR3 region is CASSPGTGQETQYF. The CDR3 nucleotides read TGTGCCAGCAGCCCGGGGACAGGGCAAGAGACCCAGTACTTC.

This clonotype has at least ten counts. The V gene is TRBV4-1, the J gene TRBJ2-7; TRBD1 or TRBD2 may be the D gene (5 bases each). The V gene lost 1 base and the J gene lost 2 bases, with 12 bases spanning the gap. Germline loops: CDR1 MGHRA, CDR2 YSYEKL. The CDR3 runs to 15 residues. The DNA of the CDR3 is TGCGCCAGCAGCCAAGGTGGGCAGGGAGCCTACGAGCAGTACTTC. Residues: CASSQGGQGAYEQYF.

This clonotype was seen ten or more times. The rearrangement uses TRBV29-1 and TRBJ2-7, with 8 bases aligning to TRBD2. The CDR3 runs 18 residues. Germline V gene lookup returns CDR1 SQVTM and CDR2 ANQGSEA. V shed 6 bases, J shed 1 base, and the junction held 20 bases outside the gene matches. This chain's CDR3 is CSVRGGPHSDPSSYEQYF. CDR3 sequence (DNA): TGCAGCGTACGGGGGGGTCCGCATAGTGACCCCTCTTCCTACGAGCAGTACTTC.

This clonotype was seen many times. The chain employs TRBV10-2 and TRBJ2-3; D gene uncertain. Trimming took 5 bases from V and 1 from J, leaving 10 bases between them. In germline, CDR1 is WSHSY, CDR2 SAAADI. This CDR3 contains 14 residues. Here the CDR3 reads CASSLEGGTDTQYF. The CDR3 coding sequence is TGCGCCAGCAGTTTAGAAGGAGGCACAGATACGCAGTATTTT.

This clonotype came up many times. The chain combines TRBV5-6 with TRBJ2-3, with D hard to call. CDR1 and CDR2 from the germline V gene are SGHDT and YYEEEE. V was cut by 4 bases and J by 6 bases, with 12 bases left in between. The CDR3 has 13 amino acids. In DNA, the CDR3 is TGTGCCAGCAGCGCCAGGCCTGTGGATACGCAGTATTTT. Amino acid sequence: CASSARPVDTQYF. The full variable domain, with the rest looked up from reference TRBV5-6 and TRBJ2-3, is DAGVTQSPTHLIKTRGQQVTLRCSPKSGHDTVSWYQQALGQGPQFIFQYYEEEERQRGNFPDRFSGHQFPNYSSELNVNALLLGDSALYLCASSARPVDTQYFGPGTRLTVL.

Notes on this clonotype: It may be a read error: a sequence one base away is much more abundant. This rearrangement joins TRBV9 to TRBJ2-1; D call uncertain. Germline CDR1 and CDR2: SGDLS and YYNGEE. The CDR3 spans 15 residues. CDR3 DNA: TGTGCCAGCAACGTAGCCCCGGAGACGGGCAATGAGCAGTTCTTC. It is translated as CASNVAPETGNEQFF.

This clonotype was recorded a few times. J is TRBJ2-1 and V is TRBV30, with 8 positions matching TRBD2. V lost 0 bases and J lost 7; bases outside the gene matches: 2. CDR1 is GTSNPN and CDR2 is SVGIG in the germline V gene (reference sequence). The CDR3 is 13 amino acids. CDR3 region: CAWSVGRGNEQFF. In DNA, the CDR3 is TGTGCCTGGAGTGTCGGGAGGGGGAATGAGCAGTTCTTC.

This clonotype was counted ten times or more. This sequence joins TRBV20-1 and TRBJ2-1; 11 nucleotides align to TRBD2. The CDR3 spans 15 residues. Trimming cost V 4 bases and J 2 bases; bases outside gene matches: 4. Germline CDR1 DFQATT, CDR2 SNEGSKA (reference sequence). In DNA form, the CDR3 reads TGCAGTGCTATCTATAGCGGGAGGGCCTACAATGAGCAGTTCTTC. Amino acids: CSAIYSGRAYNEQFF.

The chain recombines TRBV20-1 with TRBJ2-3; D gene ambiguous. Trimming removed 0 bases at V and 1 base at J, with 5 bases between. CDR3 length: 13 amino acids. Germline V gene lookup returns CDR1 DFQATT and CDR2 SNEGSKA (reference sequence). The CDR3 region is CSARDSGTDTQYF. The CDR3 bases are TGCAGTGCTAGAGACTCGGGCACAGATACGCAGTATTTT.

About this clonotype itself: A read error may explain this, as a much larger clone is one base away. In DNA, the CDR3 is TGCGCCAGCAGCGTGGCCGGACTTCAGGGCCTCCACTTT. Translated, it gives CASSVAGLQGLHF. V usage is TRBV4-1 and J usage is TRBJ1-6; a possible D gene is TRBD1 (5 bases). Germline-derived CDR1 and CDR2 are MGHRA and YSYEKL. There are 13 residues in the CDR3. V was pared by 5 bases and J by 15 bases, with 17 bases between.

This clonotype came up many times. V gene TRBV30 combines with J gene TRBJ1-2; D uncertain. CDR1 and CDR2 from the germline V gene are GTSNPN and SVGIG (reference sequence). Trimming took off 2 bases at V and 2 bases at J, with 9 bases between the two ends. The CDR3 spans 13 residues. CDR3 DNA sequence: TGTGCCTGGAGTCCCGGACCCAACTATGGCTACACCTTC. This gives the protein CAWSPGPNYGYTF.

Regarding this clonotype: A much larger clone is a single base away; this may be a read error. The gene calls are TRBV10-3 and TRBJ2-3; a weak D match, TRBD1 (6 bases). Trimming shortened V by 8 bases and J by 5 bases, and 14 bases separated the two germline ends. The CDR3 contains 13 residues. Germline CDR1 and CDR2: ENHRY and SYGVKD. The CDR3: CAISSGVEDTQYF. CDR3 nucleotide sequence: TGTGCCATCTCCTCAGGGGTCGAAGATACGCAGTATTTT.

Regarding this clonotype: A much larger clone sits a single nucleotide away, making a read error possible. The rearrangement joins TRBV20-1 to TRBJ2-2, with 7 bases that match TRBD2. Germline V CDR1 and CDR2: DFQATT, SNEGSKA (reference sequence). The CDR3 spans 15 residues. CDR3 in amino acids: CGARVSSGKNGELFF. The CDR3 DNA follows: TGCGGTGCTAGAGTGTCCAGCGGGAAAAACGGGGAGCTGTTTTTT.

There are many counts of this clonotype. J is TRBJ1-4 and V is TRBV4-1; maybe TRBD1 (5 bases). From germline, CDR1 is MGHRA and CDR2 YSYEKL. Trimming cost V 4 bases and J 7 bases, with 10 bases left between them. The CDR3 has 13 residues. The CDR3 DNA reads TGCGCCAGCAGCCTGGGACGGGGTGAAAAACTGTTTTTT. Translation: CASSLGRGEKLFF.

This clonotype was seen at least ten times. The genes are TRBV2 and TRBJ1-2, with unresolved D. CDR3 size: 14 residues. Germline values: CDR1 SNHLY, CDR2 FYNNEI. V lost 2 bases and J 4 bases, leaving 11 bases between the germline ends. The CDR3 loop is CASSESQEFYGYTF. In DNA form, the CDR3 reads TGTGCCAGCAGTGAATCTCAGGAGTTCTATGGCTACACCTTC.

This clonotype has a count of ten or more. The chain combines TRBV5-1 with TRBJ1-2; 8 bases map to TRBD1. This CDR3 contains 15 residues. CDR1 and CDR2 from the germline V gene are SGHRS and YFSETQ. J was trimmed by 7 bases and V by 0 bases; bases with no gene match: 8. CDR3 coding DNA: TGCGCCAGCAGCTTGGAGGCTCAGGGGGCTTTTGGCTACACCTTC. This translates into CASSLEAQGAFGYTF.

This clonotype was seen only a few times. It may be a read error: a sequence one base away is much more abundant. The V gene is TRBV20-1, the J gene TRBJ1-3; D ambiguous. There are 13 residues in the CDR3. The germline V gene has CDR1 DFQATT and CDR2 SNEGSKA (reference sequence). The CDR3 DNA reads as TGCAGTGCTGGCGACATCTCTGGAAGCACCATATATTTT. Encoded protein: CSAGDISGSTIYF.

This clonotype was seen at least ten times. The chain carries TRBV18 and TRBJ1-4; D is ambiguous. Trimming left V 1 base short and J 7 bases short, with 4 bases between. Per germline, CDR1 KGHSH and CDR2 LQKENI. This CDR3 spans 12 amino acids. DNA of the CDR3: TGTGCCAGCTCACCACAGGGTGAAAAACTGTTTTTT. It encodes CASSPQGEKLFF.

The table lists this clonotype with many counts. The chain recombines TRBV19 with TRBJ2-7; D gene uncertain. V was shortened by 1 base and J by 2 bases, with 6 bases between the two germline ends. The CDR3 spans 13 residues. Germline V gene data show CDR1 as LNHDA and CDR2 as SQIVND (reference sequence). The CDR3 protein is CASSIGPAYEQYF. CDR3 nucleotide sequence: TGTGCCAGTAGTATAGGACCAGCCTACGAGCAGTACTTC.

This clonotype was recorded only once. The CDR3 here is CASSVGSGTNTDTQYF. The CDR3 nucleotides are TGTGCCAGCAGTGTTGGTAGCGGGACCAACACAGATACGCAGTATTTT. The rearrangement uses TRBV2 and TRBJ2-3; TRBD2 matches at 8 bases. Germline V gives CDR1 SNHLY, CDR2 FYNNEI. With 4 bases clipped from V and 2 bases from J, the junction kept 8 bases outside the gene matches. This CDR3 comprises 16 residues.

Concerning this clonotype: This may stem from a read error, because a much larger clone lies one nucleotide away. The V call is TRBV10-3, the J call TRBJ2-7; a weak D match, TRBD2 (8 bases). This CDR3 region has 14 residues. V gave up 7 bases and J gave up 2 bases, with 15 bases separating them. CDR1 and CDR2 (germline): ENHRY, SYGVKD. The CDR3 DNA is TGTGCCATCACCGGGGGGGACAGCGCCTACGAGCAGTACTTC. Residues: CAITGGDSAYEQYF.

About this clonotype itself: A much larger clone differs from this one at a single base, so this may be a read error. The CDR3 region is CAISSGNTRELFF. CDR3 DNA: TGTGCCATCAGTTCAGGGAATACCAGGGAGCTGTTTTTT. V usage is TRBV10-3 and J usage is TRBJ2-2; D might be TRBD1 (5 bases). Germline assignment: CDR1 ENHRY and CDR2 SYGVKD. Between the trimmed V and J ends, which lost 5 bases and 9 bases, there was a span of 13 bases. CDR3 size: 13 residues.

This clonotype was counted many times. The chain employs TRBV5-6 and TRBJ2-3; D perhaps matches TRBD1 (6 bases). The CDR3 covers 13 residues. Deletions cut 3 bases from V and 3 bases from J, with 8 bases between. From germline, CDR1 is SGHDT and CDR2 YYEEEE. CDR3 DNA: TGTGCCAGCAGCTCAACAGGGACAGATACGCAGTATTTT. Its protein is CASSSTGTDTQYF.

The V gene is TRBV28, the J gene TRBJ2-7; 7 nucleotides line up with TRBD1. CDR3 length: 13 residues. The V segment lost 6 bases and the J segment 4 bases; nucleotides outside the gene matches: 6. CDR1 is MDHEN and CDR2 is SYDVKM in the germline V gene. Here the CDR3 DNA reads TGTGCCAGCAGGGGGACAGCCGTGTACGAGCAGTACTTC. Translated: CASRGTAVYEQYF.

This clonotype showed up many times. This chain connects TRBV5-1 to TRBJ2-7; 8 nucleotides align to TRBD1. This CDR3 contains 18 residues. The germline V gene has CDR1 SGHRS and CDR2 YFSETQ. V was clipped by 0 bases and J by 2 bases; unmatched bases: 13. CDR3 protein: CASSLALTRQGSAYEQYF. The CDR3 bases are TGCGCCAGCAGCTTGGCCCTGACGAGACAGGGGTCTGCCTACGAGCAGTACTTC.